Sequencing of this T cell receptor (beta chain) was carried out in a study of CD8 T cells in ankylosing spondylitis. A single record per CDR3 protein comes from TCRdb applying MiXCR to the 5' RACE reads. The repertoire holds roughly 69,000 distinct CDR3 sequences, with 5.3% as singletons. This clonotype showed up many times. Antigen specificity is unknown. Study-level results: Within matched ankylosing spondylitis synovial fluid, disease-linked clones were reportedly significantly enriched. Roughly 8 highly homologous variants made up a TCR beta motif, and this motif appeared characteristic of ankylosing spondylitis blood. In peripheral blood, disease-linked CD8+ clones occurred at relatively low frequencies.

With 7 bases removed from V and 4 bases from J, the gap between germline ends came to 10 bases. Germline CDR1 reads SQVTM; CDR2 reads ANQGSEA. This CDR3 is built from 11 residues. This receptor was identified in a male donor with ankylosing spondylitis or in good health (not recorded which). The specimen sequenced was blood, either unsorted or a sorted T cell fraction (not recorded which). The rearrangement uses TRBV29-1 and TRBJ1-1, with D tentatively TRBD1 (5 bases). The CDR3 nucleotides read TGCAGCGCCCGGGGGTCCACTGAAGCTTTCTTT. Translating gives CSARGSTEAFF.